One and the same sample provided the 14 T cell receptor beta chains below, sequenced in a study of T cell responses to AZD1222 COVID-19 vaccine. Method: immunoSEQ multiplex PCR; TCRdb's copy keeps in-frame clones and lacks some. Of approximately 100,000 clones detected, 88% appear once; the ten largest clones hold around a sixth. The sample was peripheral blood, taken on day 0 of AZD1222 vaccination. The receptors stem from an adult in good health.

The chain links TRBV10-1 to TRBJ2-7; D unresolved. CDR3 length: 15 amino acids. Germline V lookup: CDR1 WNHNN, CDR2 SYGVQD (reference sequence). Deletions cut 0 bases from V and 0 bases from J, with 9 bases between. The CDR3 is CASSESDESSYEQYF. CDR3 sequence (DNA): TGCGCCAGCAGTGAGTCGGATGAAAGCTCCTACGAGCAGTACTTC.

V and J are TRBV21-1 and TRBJ1-2. TRBV21-1 is classified as a pseudogene. The CDR3 length is 17 residues. The CDR3 DNA reads TGTGCCAGCAGCAAAGGGTGTGGGGGGCTCGAAACCTATGGCTACACCTTC. As protein: CASSKGCGGLETYGYTF.

The rearrangement joins TRBV5-4 to TRBJ2-2; possible D gene TRBD1, 5 bases. V was cut by 4 bases and J by 4 bases, with 14 bases left in between. This CDR3 comprises 15 residues. From germline, CDR1 is SGHNT and CDR2 YYREEE (reference sequence). The CDR3 region has the DNA TGTGCCAGCAGCCAAGGGGTTTGGGGCACCGGGGAGCTGTTTTTT. Translated, it gives CASSQGVWGTGELFF.

This clone was recorded once. The J gene is TRBJ1-2, the V gene TRBV6-5; the match to TRBD1 covers 8 bases. Germline V gives CDR1 MNHEY, CDR2 SVGAGI. The CDR3 totals 15 residues. Trimming took 2 bases from V and 6 from J; bases not matched to a gene: 8. CDR3 DNA sequence: TGTGCCAGCAGTTACCCCGGACAGGGCGTCCATGGCTACACCTTC. This gives the protein CASSYPGQGVHGYTF.

This clone is a singleton in its sample. This chain connects TRBV4-3 to TRBJ2-3; no clear D gene. Germline V gene sequence: CDR1 LGHNA, CDR2 YSLEER. CDR3 length: 16 residues. V was cut by 0 bases and J by 2 bases, with 12 bases left in between. CDR3 in DNA: TGCGCCAGCAGCCAAGATCTTGGACGCTACACAGATACGCAGTATTTT. Translating it yields CASSQDLGRYTDTQYF.

This chain links TRBV5-1 with TRBJ2-1, with TRBD2 matching 8 bases. This CDR3 spans 17 amino acids. Trimming removed 2 bases from V and 4 bases from J; junction bases left unmatched: 11. Germline CDR1 is SGHRS and CDR2 is YFSETQ. CDR3 sequence (DNA): TGCGCCAGCAGCTTTCCCGCGGGAGCGGGGGAATACAATGAGCAGTTCTTC. It encodes CASSFPAGAGEYNEQFF. The full variable domain, its missing parts supplied by reference TRBV5-1 and TRBJ2-1, is KAGVTQTPRYLIKTRGQQVTLSCSPISGHRSVSWYQQTPGQGLQFLFEYFSETQRNKGNFPGRFSGRQFSNSRSEMNVSTLELGDSALYLCASSFPAGAGEYNEQFFGPGTRLTVL.

The J gene is TRBJ2-7, the V gene TRBV5-4, with TRBD2 identical over 13 bases. CDR3 size: 15 residues. With V trimmed by 4 bases and J by 3 bases, 4 bases remained unmatched. Germline V gives CDR1 SGHNT, CDR2 YYREEE (reference sequence). Here the CDR3 DNA reads TGTGCCAGCAGCCGGACTAGCGGGGGAATCTACGAGCAGTACTTC. Translating it yields CASSRTSGGIYEQYF.

The chain joins TRBV7-6 to TRBJ1-6; no firm D call. The V gene's germline CDR1 is SGHVS and CDR2 FNYEAQ. V was clipped by 2 bases and J by 7 bases, with 6 bases between them. The CDR3 runs to 13 residues. This chain's CDR3 is CASSLRTNSPLHF. The CDR3 region has the DNA TGTGCCAGCAGCTTACGGACCAATTCACCCCTCCACTTT.

V gene TRBV2 combines with J gene TRBJ1-2; D not certain. Trimming took off 3 bases at V and 1 base at J, with 6 bases between the two ends. Germline CDR1 and CDR2: SNHLY and FYNNEI. The CDR3 runs 13 residues. This CDR3 is CASSDSVNYGYTF. CDR3 bases: TGTGCCAGCAGTGACAGTGTTAACTATGGCTACACCTTC.

V gene TRBV5-4 combines with J gene TRBJ2-1, with 10 positions matching TRBD1. The CDR3 length is 14 residues. Germline V lookup: CDR1 SGHNT, CDR2 YYREEE (reference sequence). J gave up 4 bases and V 3 bases, and 1 base lay outside the gene matches. In DNA, the CDR3 is TGTGCCAGCAGCTCGGGACAGGGGTACAATGAGCAGTTCTTC. Its protein is CASSSGQGYNEQFF. Full variable domain (remainder filled in from reference TRBV5-4 and TRBJ2-1): ETGVTQSPTHLIKTRGQQVTLRCSSQSGHNTVSWYQQALGQGPQFIFQYYREEENGRGNFPPRFSGLQFPNYSSELNVNALELDDSALYLCASSSGQGYNEQFFGPGTRLTVL.

The chain is built from TRBV3-1 (or the pseudogene TRBV3-2) and TRBJ1-3; no clear D gene. The V end lost 2 bases, the J end lost 1 base, and 6 bases lay between the germline ends. CDR3 size: 14 residues. The germline V gene encodes CDR1 LGHDT and CDR2 YNNKEL (reference sequence). The CDR3, as DNA: TGTGCCAGCAGCCAAACGGTTTCTGGAAACACCATATATTTT. Translated: CASSQTVSGNTIYF.

The V and J genes are TRBV19 and TRBJ1-6, with a possible D match to TRBD1 (6 bases). The CDR3 sequence is 16 residues long. The V end was cut by 0 bases, the J end by 5 bases, with 11 bases between. From germline, CDR1 is LNHDA and CDR2 SQIVND (reference sequence). CDR3 bases: TGTGCCAGTAGTATAGAAGGGGGATTCCATAATTCACCCCTCCACTTT. Protein: CASSIEGGFHNSPLHF.

The rearrangement uses TRBV27 and TRBJ1-2; D remains unclear. Per the germline V gene, CDR1 is MNHEY and CDR2 is SMNVEV (reference sequence). This CDR3 is built from 13 residues. V was clipped by 1 base and J by 7 bases, with 10 bases between them. The CDR3 sequence: CASSLYGEGGYTF. Written as DNA, the CDR3 is TGTGCCAGCAGTTTATACGGGGAAGGTGGCTACACCTTC.

The chain carries TRBV18 and TRBJ1-3, with 8 bases that match TRBD1. J was trimmed by 0 bases and V by 3 bases; bases with no gene match: 4. The CDR3 covers 16 residues. Germline V gene lookup returns CDR1 KGHSH and CDR2 LQKENI. The CDR3 spells CASSPLRGPSGNTIYF. As DNA, the CDR3 is TGTGCCAGCTCACCCCTCAGGGGGCCCTCTGGAAACACCATATATTTT.